This T cell receptor (beta chain) originates from a study of blood T cell repertoires in COVID-19. About the research overall: The study drew acute and convalescent COVID-19 samples from the United States, Italy and Spain. PBMCs, B-cell-depleted T cells, or T cells provided the cDNA or gDNA that made up the material.

As handled by the study authors: Reference gene primer amplification gave estimated nucleated cell counts. Method: immunoSEQ multiplex PCR; TCRdb's copy keeps in-frame clones and lacks some. Clone size and V and J calls were adopted from that table, with D and trimming inferred from the DNA. The repertoire holds 85,000 to 90,000 clones, about 91% seen once, with approximately 5.6% in the top ten. V lost 1 base, J lost 5 bases, and 15 bases lay in between. Germline values: CDR1 MGHDK, CDR2 SYGVNS. The CDR3 spans 15 residues. The TCR comes from a woman of 80 years or more with active COVID-19. J is TRBJ2-7 and V is TRBV25-1, with D maybe TRBD1 (6 bases). The sequencing input was peripheral blood. The CDR3 sequence: CASSESSAGADEQYF. In DNA, the CDR3 is TGTGCCAGCAGTGAATCGAGTGCAGGGGCGGACGAGCAGTACTTC.